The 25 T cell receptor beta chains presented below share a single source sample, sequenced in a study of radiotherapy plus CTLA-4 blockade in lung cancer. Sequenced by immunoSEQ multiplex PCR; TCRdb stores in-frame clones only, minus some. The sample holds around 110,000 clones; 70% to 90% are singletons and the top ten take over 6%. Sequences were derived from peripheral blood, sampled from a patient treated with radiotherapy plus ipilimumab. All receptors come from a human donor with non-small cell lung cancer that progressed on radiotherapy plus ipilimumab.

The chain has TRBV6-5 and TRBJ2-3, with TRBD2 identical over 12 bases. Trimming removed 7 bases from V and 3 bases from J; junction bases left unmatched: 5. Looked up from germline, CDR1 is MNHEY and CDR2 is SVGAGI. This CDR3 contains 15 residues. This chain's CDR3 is CASKTSGSSTDTQYF. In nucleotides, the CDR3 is TGTGCCAGCAAGACTAGCGGGAGCTCGACAGATACGCAGTATTTT.

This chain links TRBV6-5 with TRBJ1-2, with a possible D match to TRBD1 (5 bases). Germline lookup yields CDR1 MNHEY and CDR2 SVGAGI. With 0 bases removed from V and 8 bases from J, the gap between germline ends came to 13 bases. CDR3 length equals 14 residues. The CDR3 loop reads CASSYSRRAHGYTF. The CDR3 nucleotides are TGTGCCAGCAGTTACTCGCGCAGGGCCCACGGCTACACCTTC.

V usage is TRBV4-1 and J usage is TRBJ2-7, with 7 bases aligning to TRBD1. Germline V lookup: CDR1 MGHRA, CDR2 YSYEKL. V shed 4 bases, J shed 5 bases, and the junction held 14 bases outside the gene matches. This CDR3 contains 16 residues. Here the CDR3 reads CASSRTYDRAFDEQYF. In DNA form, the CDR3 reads TGCGCCAGCAGCCGTACATACGACAGGGCCTTTGACGAGCAGTACTTC.

CDR3 sequence reads: CASSLVPGTYNEQFF. The CDR3, as DNA: TGCGCCAGCAGCTTGGTTCCGGGGACCTACAATGAGCAGTTCTTC. The V call is TRBV5-1, the J call TRBJ2-1, with D possibly TRBD2 on 5 matching bases. The length of the CDR3 is 15 residues. Trimming stripped 0 bases from V and 2 bases from J, with 9 bases between. Per the germline V gene, CDR1 is SGHRS and CDR2 is YFSETQ.

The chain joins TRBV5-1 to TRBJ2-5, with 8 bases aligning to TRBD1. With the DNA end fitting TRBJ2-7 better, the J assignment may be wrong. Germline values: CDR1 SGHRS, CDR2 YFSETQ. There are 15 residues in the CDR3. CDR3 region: CASSLVDRDGGEQYF. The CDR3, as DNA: TGCGCCAGCAGCTTGGTGGACAGGGACGGGGGCGAGCAGTACTTC.

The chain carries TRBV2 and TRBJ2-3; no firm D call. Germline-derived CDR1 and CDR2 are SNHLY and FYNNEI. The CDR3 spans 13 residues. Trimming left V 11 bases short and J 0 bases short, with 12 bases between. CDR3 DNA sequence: TGTGCCTTGAGGCTTTCAAGCACAGATACGCAGTATTTT. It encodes CALRLSSTDTQYF.

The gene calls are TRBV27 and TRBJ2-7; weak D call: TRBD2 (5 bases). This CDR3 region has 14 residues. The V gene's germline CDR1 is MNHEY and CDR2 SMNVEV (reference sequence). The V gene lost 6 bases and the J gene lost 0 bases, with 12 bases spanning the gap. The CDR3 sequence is CASSSGGRSYEQYF. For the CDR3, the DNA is TGTGCCAGCAGCTCCGGAGGACGCTCCTACGAGCAGTACTTC.

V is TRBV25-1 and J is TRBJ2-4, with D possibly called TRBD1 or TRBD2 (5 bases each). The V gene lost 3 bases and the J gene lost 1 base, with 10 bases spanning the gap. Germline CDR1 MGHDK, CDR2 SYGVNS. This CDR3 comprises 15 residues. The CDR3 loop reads CASSDGGSAKNIQYF. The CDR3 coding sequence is TGTGCCAGCAGTGATGGGGGTTCGGCCAAAAACATTCAGTACTTC. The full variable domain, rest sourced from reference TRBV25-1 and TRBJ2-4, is EADIYQTPRYLVIGTGKKITLECSQTMGHDKMYWYQQDPGMELHLIHYSYGVNSTEKGDLSSESTVSRIRTEHFPLTLESARPSHTSQYLCASSDGGSAKNIQYFGAGTRLSVL.

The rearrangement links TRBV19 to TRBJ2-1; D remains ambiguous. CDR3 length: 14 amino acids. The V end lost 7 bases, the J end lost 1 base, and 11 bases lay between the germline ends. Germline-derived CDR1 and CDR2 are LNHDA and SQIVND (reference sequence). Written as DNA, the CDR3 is TGTGCCAGTAAGTCGGGCAGTTCCTACAATGAGCAGTTCTTC. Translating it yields CASKSGSSYNEQFF.

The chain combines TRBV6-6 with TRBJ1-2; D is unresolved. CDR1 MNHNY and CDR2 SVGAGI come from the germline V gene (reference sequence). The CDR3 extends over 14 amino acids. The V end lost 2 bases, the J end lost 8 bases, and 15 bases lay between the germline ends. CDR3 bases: TGTGCCAGCAGTTACGGACGTCCCGGAGGAGGCTACACCTTC. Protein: CASSYGRPGGGYTF.

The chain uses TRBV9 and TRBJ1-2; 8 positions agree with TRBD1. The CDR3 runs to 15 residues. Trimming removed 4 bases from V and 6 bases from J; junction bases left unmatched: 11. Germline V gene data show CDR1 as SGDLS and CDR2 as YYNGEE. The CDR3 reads CASSLGTGGTHGYTF. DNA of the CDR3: TGTGCCAGCAGCCTGGGGACAGGCGGGACCCATGGCTACACCTTC.

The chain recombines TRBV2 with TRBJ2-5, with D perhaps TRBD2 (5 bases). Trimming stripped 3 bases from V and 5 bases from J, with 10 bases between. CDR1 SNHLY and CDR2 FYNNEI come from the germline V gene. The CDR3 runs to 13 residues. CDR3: CASSESSKETQYF. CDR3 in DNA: TGTGCCAGCAGTGAGTCTAGCAAGGAGACCCAGTACTTC.

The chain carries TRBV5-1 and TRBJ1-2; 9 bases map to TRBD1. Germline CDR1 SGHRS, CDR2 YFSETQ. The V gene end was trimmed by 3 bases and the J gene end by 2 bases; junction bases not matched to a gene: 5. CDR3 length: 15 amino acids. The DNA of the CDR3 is TGCGCCAGCAGCTCAGGACAGGGGATGAACTATGGCTACACCTTC. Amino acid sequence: CASSSGQGMNYGYTF.

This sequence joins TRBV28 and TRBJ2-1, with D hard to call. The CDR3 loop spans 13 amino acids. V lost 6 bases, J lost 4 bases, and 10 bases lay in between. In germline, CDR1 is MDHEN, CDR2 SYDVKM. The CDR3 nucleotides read TGTGCCAGCAGCCTGGACCAATACAATGAGCAGTTCTTC. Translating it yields CASSLDQYNEQFF.

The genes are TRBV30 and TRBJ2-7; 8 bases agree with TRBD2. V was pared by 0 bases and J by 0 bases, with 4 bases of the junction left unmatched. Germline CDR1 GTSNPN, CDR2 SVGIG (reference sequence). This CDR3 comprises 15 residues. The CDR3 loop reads CAWSVPSGGSYEQYF. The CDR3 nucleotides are TGTGCCTGGAGTGTACCCAGCGGGGGCTCCTACGAGCAGTACTTC.

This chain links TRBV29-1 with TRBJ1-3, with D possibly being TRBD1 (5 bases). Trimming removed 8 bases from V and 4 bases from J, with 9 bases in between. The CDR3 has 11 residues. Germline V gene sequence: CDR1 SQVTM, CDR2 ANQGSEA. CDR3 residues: CSIGVGNTIYF. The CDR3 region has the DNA TGCAGCATAGGGGTCGGAAACACCATATATTTT. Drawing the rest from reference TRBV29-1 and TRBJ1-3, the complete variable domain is SAVISQKPSRDICQRGTSLTIQCQVDSQVTMMFWYRQQPGQSLTLIATANQGSEATYESGFVIDKFPISRPNLTFSTLTVSNMSPEDSSIYLCSIGVGNTIYFGEGSWLTVV.

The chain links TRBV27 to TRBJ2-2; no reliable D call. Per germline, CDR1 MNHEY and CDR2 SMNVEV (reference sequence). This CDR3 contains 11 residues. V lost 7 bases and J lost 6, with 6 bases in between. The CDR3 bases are TGTGCCAGCAAATTCTCCGGGGAGCTGTTTTTT. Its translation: CASKFSGELFF.

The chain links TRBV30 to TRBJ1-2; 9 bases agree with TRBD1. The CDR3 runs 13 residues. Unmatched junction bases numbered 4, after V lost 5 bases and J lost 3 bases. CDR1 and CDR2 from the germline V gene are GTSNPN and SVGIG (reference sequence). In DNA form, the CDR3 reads TGTGCCTGGGGGACAGGGCTTTACTATGGCTACACCTTC. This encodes CAWGTGLYYGYTF.

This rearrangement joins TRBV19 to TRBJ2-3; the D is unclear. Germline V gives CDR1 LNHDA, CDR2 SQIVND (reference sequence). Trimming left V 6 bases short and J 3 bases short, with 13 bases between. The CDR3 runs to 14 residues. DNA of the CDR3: TGTGCCAGTAGAGGAGAATGGGGTACAGATACGCAGTATTTT. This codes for CASRGEWGTDTQYF.

CDR3 in amino acids: CASSDRREAEAFF. The CDR3 bases are TGTGCCAGCTCGGATCGGCGAGAAGCTGAAGCTTTCTTT. The chain is built from TRBV18 and TRBJ1-1; D not resolved. V was cut by 6 bases and J by 6 bases, with 14 bases left in between. The CDR3 runs 13 residues. Germline CDR1 and CDR2: KGHSH and LQKENI.

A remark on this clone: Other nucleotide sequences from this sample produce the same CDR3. CDR3 bases: TGTGCCAGCTCACCCCTTCCCCAGGAGACCCAGTACTTC. It translates to CASSPLPQETQYF. V is TRBV18 and J is TRBJ2-5, with D hard to call. This CDR3 contains 13 residues. The ends were cut back, 3 bases at V and 5 bases at J, with 10 bases in the middle. Germline V gene sequence: CDR1 KGHSH, CDR2 LQKENI.

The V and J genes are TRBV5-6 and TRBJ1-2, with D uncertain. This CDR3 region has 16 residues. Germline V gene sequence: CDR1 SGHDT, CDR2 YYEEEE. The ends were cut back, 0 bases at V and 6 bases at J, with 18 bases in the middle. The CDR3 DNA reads TGTGCCAGCAGCTTGGCTTTGCCAGCCCTAGGAAATGGCTACACCTTC. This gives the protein CASSLALPALGNGYTF.

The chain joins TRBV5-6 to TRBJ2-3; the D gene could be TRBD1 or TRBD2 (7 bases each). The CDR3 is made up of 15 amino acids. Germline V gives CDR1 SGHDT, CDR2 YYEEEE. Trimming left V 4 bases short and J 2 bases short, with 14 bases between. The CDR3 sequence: CASSGRGTNTDTQYF. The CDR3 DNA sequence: TGTGCCAGCAGCGGCAGGGGGACTAACACAGATACGCAGTATTTT.

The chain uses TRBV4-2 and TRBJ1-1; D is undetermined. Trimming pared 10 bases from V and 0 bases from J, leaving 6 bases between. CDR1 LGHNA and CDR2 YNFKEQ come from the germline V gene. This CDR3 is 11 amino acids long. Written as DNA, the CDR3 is TGTGCCACCAGAATGAACACTGAAGCTTTCTTT. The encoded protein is CATRMNTEAFF.

The chain's CDR3 is CAWSVSQETQYF. The DNA for the CDR3 is TGTGCCTGGAGTGTATCCCAAGAGACCCAGTACTTC. The V and J genes are TRBV30 and TRBJ2-5, with D unclear. CDR1 is GTSNPN and CDR2 is SVGIG in the germline V gene (reference sequence). Trimming stripped 0 bases from V and 1 base from J, with 3 bases between. CDR3 length: 12 residues.